The table lists the clone carrying this T cell receptor beta chain with a few counts. Its specificity is not known. This specimen comes from a study of T cell repertoires in cytomegalovirus infection. Study details: As its CMV epitopes, the study selected recently identified HLA-C-restricted and well-studied HLA-B-restricted targets. Broader study findings: Cumulative frequency of public TCR beta families picked out carriers of CMV plus the relevant HLA.

Germline loops: CDR1 SGHVS, CDR2 FQNEAQ. The V end was cut by 4 bases, the J end by 5 bases, with 17 bases between. The CDR3 is 15 residues long. TCRdb reprocessed the reads with MiXCR, giving one entry per CDR3 protein. This sample has roughly 45,000 distinct CDR3 sequences, with roughly 22% found just once. The sequenced sample was CD8+ T cells from cultured PBMCs, obtained from culture after CMV antigen stimulation. This clonotype originated in a human donor in good health (CMV status not recorded). Some clones in this sample may be carry-over from other donors' samples. The chain combines TRBV7-8 with TRBJ1-2; D is possibly TRBD1 (6 bases). The CDR3 loop is CASSSSGGRLYGYTF. As DNA, the CDR3 is TGTGCCAGCAGCTCCTCCGGGGGGCGCCTGTATGGCTACACCTTC.